This is a list of T cell receptor beta chains from one sample in a study of blood T cell repertoires in COVID-19. Clones were read by immunoSEQ multiplex PCR, and TCRdb kept only the in-frame ones, dropping some. The sample holds fewer than 200,000 clones, roughly 82% seen once. Specimen: PBMCs or T cells enriched from blood (not recorded which). These receptors all stem from a woman aged 60 to 75 with acute COVID-19. Both conserved end residues are part of each CDR3. A D gene is named only where the DNA matches it firmly. Some rows mark clone size as missing; the rest say once, few, many or name a class of expanded clone.

>TRBV19|-|TRBJ2-1|-
TGTGCCAGTAGTCCCGGGGAGTCCTACAATGAGCAGTTCTTC
CASSPGESYNEQFF
>TRBV5-1|TRBD1|TRBJ2-3|once
TGCGCCAGCCGATTCGGACAGGTCCCTAGCACAGATACGCAGTATTTT
CASRFGQVPSTDTQYF
>TRBV12-3/TRBV12-4|TRBD1|TRBJ1-1|-
TGTGCCAGCAGCTGGGGACAGTACACTGAAGCTTTCTTT
CASSWGQYTEAFF
>TRBV12-5|-|TRBJ1-2|-
TGTGCTAGTGGTTTGGACAGGAATGGCTACACCTTC
CASGLDRNGYTF
>TRBV4-3|-|TRBJ1-3|-
TGCGCCAGCAGCCAAGATAGTGGCTCTGGAAACACCATATATTTT
CASSQDSGSGNTIYF
>TRBV3-1/TRBV3-2|-|TRBJ2-1|-
TGTGCCAGCAGCCGCGGGGAGTCCTACAATGAGCAGTTCTTC
CASSRGESYNEQFF
>TRBV6-5|TRBD1|TRBJ1-5|-
TGTGCCAGCAGCAGGACAGGGTGGGGGAATCAGCCCCAGCATTTT
CASSRTGWGNQPQHF
>TRBV4-3|-|TRBJ2-2|-
TGCGCCAGCAGCCAAATCAGTGGGTGGAGCGCCGGGGAGCTGTTTTTT
CASSQISGWSAGELFF
>TRBV4-2|TRBD2|TRBJ2-7|-
TGTGCCAGCAGCTCCCGGACTAGCGGGAAATACGAGCAGTACTTC
CASSSRTSGKYEQYF
>TRBV29-1|TRBD2|TRBJ2-3|-
TGCAGCGTTATCCTAGCGGGAGGCGCCACAGATACGCAGTATTTT
CSVILAGGATDTQYF
>TRBV6-2/TRBV6-3|-|TRBJ2-3|-
TGTGCCAGCAGTATGCCGGGACTTCGCACGCATACGCAGTATTTT
CASSMPGLRTHTQYF
>TRBV11-2|-|TRBJ2-7|-
TGTGCCAGCAGCTTAAACCAGGGGAAGCAGTACTTC
CASSLNQGKQYF
>TRBV2|TRBD2|TRBJ2-7|once
TGTGCCAGCATCCCTCTAGCGGGAGGGGGAGGCGAGCAGTACTTC
CASIPLAGGGGEQYF
>TRBV19|-|TRBJ2-2|few
TGTGCCAGACTTCCTCCTTTTTCGAACACCGGGGAGCTGTTTTTT
CARLPPFSNTGELFF
>TRBV14|-|TRBJ1-1|once
TGTGCCAGCAGCCAGGCAGGGCGAGCTTTCTTT
CASSQAGRAFF
>TRBV7-9|TRBD1|TRBJ1-3|-
TGTGCCAGCAACGACCGGGACAGGGGAAGCTCTGGAAACACCATATATTTT
CASNDRDRGSSGNTIYF
>TRBV9|-|TRBJ1-2|-
TGTGCCAGCAGCCTCGGGAGGGACTATGGCTACACCTTC
CASSLGRDYGYTF
>TRBV9|-|TRBJ1-2|-
TGTGCCAGCAGCGAGGGACAAAGGGTTTGGGAGAGCTACACCTTC
CASSEGQRVWESYTF
>TRBV10-1|TRBD2|TRBJ2-2|-
TGCGCCAGCAGGTTAGCGGGGGGGCCCACCGGGGAGCTGTTTTTT
CASRLAGGPTGELFF
>TRBV28|TRBD1|TRBJ2-5|-
TGTGCCAGCAGTAAGGGACAGGGGGGGGAGACCCAGTACTTC
CASSKGQGGETQYF
>TRBV12-3/TRBV12-4|-|TRBJ1-4|-
TGTGCCAGCAGGGGGCGCGAAAAACTGTTTTTT
CASRGREKLFF
>TRBV2|-|TRBJ1-1|-
TGTGCCAGCAGTTCCCAGGGAGGTCGCACTGAAGCTTTCTTT
CASSSQGGRTEAFF
>TRBV4-3|-|TRBJ2-3|-
TGCGCCAGCAGCCACGCGCCTCCGGATACGCAGTATTTT
CASSHAPPDTQYF
>TRBV4-2|TRBD1|TRBJ1-2|-
TGTGCCAGCAGCCAAGGCGTGGGACAGTTGGGGTATGGCTACACCTTC
CASSQGVGQLGYGYTF
>TRBV18|TRBD2|TRBJ2-1|-
TGTGCCAGCTCATCCCTTAGCGGGAGTCTCTACAATGAGCAGTTCTTC
CASSSLSGSLYNEQFF
>TRBV27|-|TRBJ1-5|-
TGTGCCAGCAGTAAGAAGAGAGCCCCCAATCAGCCCCAGCATTTT
CASSKKRAPNQPQHF
>TRBV6-6|-|TRBJ2-1|-
TGTGCCAGCAGTTATTCTCAGGAGGATGAGCAGTTCTTC
CASSYSQEDEQFF
>TRBV19|TRBD2|TRBJ2-3|-
TGTGCCAGTAGTAGAGAAGGGACTCGACTCACTAGCGGGAGAAGGACAGATACGCAGTATTTT
CASSREGTRLTSGRRTDTQYF
>TRBV6-5|TRBD2|TRBJ2-2|-
TGTGCCAGCTGCGGGGAGGGGACGAACACCGGGGAGCTGTTTTTT
CASCGEGTNTGELFF
>TRBV2|-|TRBJ1-1|-
TGTGCCAGCAGGGAGACCGAGGGAGGGTACACTGAAGCTTTCTTT
CASRETEGGYTEAFF
>TRBV21-1|-|TRBJ2-5|-
TGTGCCAGCAGCCCGGAGGTGGGGGGGGAAGGACACTCACAAGAGACCCAGTACTTC
CASSPEVGGEGHSQETQYF
>TRBV5-4|-|TRBJ1-6|-
TGTGCCAGCAGCCTCAGTCGGAGGAATTCACCCCTCCACTTT
CASSLSRRNSPLHF
>TRBV5-4|-|TRBJ1-3|-
TGTGCCAGCAGCTCGGTCCCCGGTGGAAACACCATATATTTT
CASSSVPGGNTIYF
>TRBV4-3|-|TRBJ1-2|-
TGCGCCAGCAGCCAAGAGTTGCCGAGGCAGGACACCTATGGCTACACCTTC
CASSQELPRQDTYGYTF
>TRBV30|-|TRBJ1-6|-
TGTGCCTGGAGTCCTGGCAGGAAGAATTCACCCCTCCACTTT
CAWSPGRKNSPLHF
>TRBV5-4|-|TRBJ2-1|-
TGTGCCAGCAGCCCGTCGGACAGCGAGGGGGGGCGAGAGCAGTTCTTC
CASSPSDSEGGREQFF
>TRBV9|-|TRBJ1-6|-
TGTGCCAGCAGCCTGAACAGCAATTCACCCCTCCACTTT
CASSLNSNSPLHF
>TRBV29-1|-|TRBJ1-5|-
TGCAGCGCCGGGGGCAATCAGCCCCAGCATTTT
CSAGGNQPQHF
>TRBV7-6|TRBD2|TRBJ2-1|-
TGTGCCAGCAGCCCAACGGGACTAGCGGGAGTAGGTGTGAATGAGCAGTTCTTC
CASSPTGLAGVGVNEQFF
>TRBV3-1/TRBV3-2|TRBD1|TRBJ1-1|once
TGTGCCAGCAGCTTCCCGGGACAGGTAGTAGCTTTCTTT
CASSFPGQVVAFF
>TRBV19|TRBD1|TRBJ2-5|-
TGTGCCAGTAGTATTCCACCGGGACAGGGTTCAGAGACCCAGTACTTC
CASSIPPGQGSETQYF
>TRBV2|-|TRBJ1-1|-
TGTGCCAGCAGTGAACGGGCAGGGGTTTTGGCTTTCTTT
CASSERAGVLAFF
>TRBV3-1/TRBV3-2|-|TRBJ2-2|-
TGTGCCAGCAGCCAAGAATCGGCCCAGGGTCGGAACACCGGGGAGCTGTTTTTT
CASSQESAQGRNTGELFF
>TRBV5-8|TRBD2|TRBJ2-5|-
TGTGCCAGCAGCTCAGGCCGTCTAGCGGGGGGTGGAGAGACCCAGTACTTC
CASSSGRLAGGGETQYF
>TRBV9|TRBD1|TRBJ1-5|-
TGTGCCAGCAGCGGAGGACAGGGAGGTCAGCCCCAGCATTTT
CASSGGQGGQPQHF
>TRBV6-2/TRBV6-3|TRBD2|TRBJ2-4|-
TGTGCCAGCAGTATTCTAGCGGCGAACATTCAGTACTTC
CASSILAANIQYF
>TRBV6-5|TRBD2|TRBJ2-3|-
TGTGCCAGCAGCCCACTAGCGGATTCCACAGATACGCAGTATTTT
CASSPLADSTDTQYF
>TRBV2|-|TRBJ1-1|-
TGTGCCAGCAGCCGAACAGGGTACACTGAAGCTTTCTTT
CASSRTGYTEAFF
>TRBV19|-|TRBJ1-3|once
TGTGCCGAGGGTGGAAACACCATATATTTT
CAEGGNTIYF